This T cell receptor beta chain stems from a study of metastatic and nonmetastatic thyroid tumors. Looking at the study overall: Repertoires from blood and tumor or nodule tissue of malignant and benign thyroid patients were compared. General study findings and limits: TCR beta diversity was reportedly significantly higher in malignant thyroid tumors than benign nodules, in blood and tumor.

In the authors' workflow: A papillary thyroid cancer distant-metastasis classifier was built from CDR3 differences across clinicopathological groups. TCRdb reanalyzed the PCR reads with MiXCR. Here the V and J calls rest on TCRdb's processing, not on the authors' analysis. The sample holds roughly 34,000 clones, around 16% seen once. All patients were treatment-naive before thyroid surgery. This clone came up a few times. Its antigen is unidentified. There are 14 residues in the CDR3. Germline V gene lookup returns CDR1 LNHDA and CDR2 SQIVND (reference sequence). Trimming cost V 7 bases and J 4 bases, with 14 bases left between them.

The genes are TRBV19 and TRBJ1-5; D is possibly TRBD1 (5 bases). This clonotype was sampled from a male donor with papillary thyroid cancer or a benign thyroid nodule (not recorded which). Some clones in this sample may be carry-over from other donors' samples. The sample comprised blood. For the CDR3, the DNA is TGTGCCAGTACGCCGGGACGGATAAATCAGCCCCAGCATTTT. It yields the protein CASTPGRINQPQHF. Variable domain in full (rest from reference TRBV19 and TRBJ1-5): DGGITQSPKYLFRKEGQNVTLSCEQNLNHDAMYWYRQDPGQGLRLIYYSQIVNDFQKGDIAEGYSVSREKKESFPLTVTSAQKNPTAFYLCASTPGRINQPQHFGDGTRLSIL.